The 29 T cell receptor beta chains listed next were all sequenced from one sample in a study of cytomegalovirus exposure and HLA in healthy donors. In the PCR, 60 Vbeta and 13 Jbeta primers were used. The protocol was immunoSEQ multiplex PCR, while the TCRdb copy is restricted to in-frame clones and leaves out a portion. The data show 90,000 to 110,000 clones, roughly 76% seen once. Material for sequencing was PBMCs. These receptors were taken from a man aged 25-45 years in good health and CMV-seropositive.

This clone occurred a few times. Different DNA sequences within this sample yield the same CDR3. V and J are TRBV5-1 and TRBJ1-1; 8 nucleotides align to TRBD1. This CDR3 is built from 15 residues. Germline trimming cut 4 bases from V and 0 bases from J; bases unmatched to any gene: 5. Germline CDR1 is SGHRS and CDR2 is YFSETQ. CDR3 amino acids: CASSLLTGVNTEAFF. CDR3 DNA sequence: TGCGCCAGCAGCCTACTGACAGGGGTGAACACTGAAGCTTTCTTT. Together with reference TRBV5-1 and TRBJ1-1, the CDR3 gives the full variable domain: KAGVTQTPRYLIKTRGQQVTLSCSPISGHRSVSWYQQTPGQGLQFLFEYFSETQRNKGNFPGRFSGRQFSNSRSEMNVSTLELGDSALYLCASSLLTGVNTEAFFGQGTRLTVV.

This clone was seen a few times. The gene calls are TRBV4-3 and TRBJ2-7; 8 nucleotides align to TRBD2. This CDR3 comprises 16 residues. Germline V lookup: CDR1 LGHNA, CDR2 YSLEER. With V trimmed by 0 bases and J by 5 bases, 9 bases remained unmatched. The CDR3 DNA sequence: TGCGCCAGCAGCCAAGATCAGGGCGGGGGGCCAGACGAGCAGTACTTC. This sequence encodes CASSQDQGGGPDEQYF.

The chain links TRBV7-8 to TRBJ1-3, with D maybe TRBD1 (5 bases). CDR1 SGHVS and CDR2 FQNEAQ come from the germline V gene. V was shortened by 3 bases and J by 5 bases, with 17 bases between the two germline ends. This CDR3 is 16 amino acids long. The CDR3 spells CASSFPGSTPRNTIYF. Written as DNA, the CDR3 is TGTGCCAGCAGCTTCCCAGGGTCCACCCCGAGAAACACCATATATTTT.

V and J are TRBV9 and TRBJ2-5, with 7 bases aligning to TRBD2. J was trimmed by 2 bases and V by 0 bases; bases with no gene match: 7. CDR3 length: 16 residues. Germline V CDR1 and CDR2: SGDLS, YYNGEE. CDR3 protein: CASSVGPKAGQETQYF. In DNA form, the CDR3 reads TGTGCCAGCAGCGTAGGCCCTAAAGCGGGGCAAGAGACCCAGTACTTC.

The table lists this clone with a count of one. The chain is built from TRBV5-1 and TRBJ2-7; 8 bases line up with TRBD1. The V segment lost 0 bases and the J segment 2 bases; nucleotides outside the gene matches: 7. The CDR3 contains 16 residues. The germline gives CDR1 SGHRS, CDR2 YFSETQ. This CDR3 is CASSLGDWTGTYEQYF. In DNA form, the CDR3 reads TGCGCCAGCAGCTTGGGGGACTGGACAGGGACCTACGAGCAGTACTTC.

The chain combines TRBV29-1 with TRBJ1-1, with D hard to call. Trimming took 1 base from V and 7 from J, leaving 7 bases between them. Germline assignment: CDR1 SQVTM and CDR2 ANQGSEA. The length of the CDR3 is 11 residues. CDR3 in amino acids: CSVEGAIEAFF. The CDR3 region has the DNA TGCAGCGTTGAAGGGGCTATTGAAGCTTTCTTT.

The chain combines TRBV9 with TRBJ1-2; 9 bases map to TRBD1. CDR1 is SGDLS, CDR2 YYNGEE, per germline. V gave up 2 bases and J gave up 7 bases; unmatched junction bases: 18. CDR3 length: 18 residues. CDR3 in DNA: TGTGCCAGCAGCGTGGGAAGGACAGGGGACCTGGGACTGGGTGGCTACACCTTC. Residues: CASSVGRTGDLGLGGYTF.

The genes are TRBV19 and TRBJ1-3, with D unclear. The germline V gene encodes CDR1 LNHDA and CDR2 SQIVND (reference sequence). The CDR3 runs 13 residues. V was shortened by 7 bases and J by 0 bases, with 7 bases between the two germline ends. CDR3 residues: CASKRSSGNTIYF. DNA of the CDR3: TGTGCCAGTAAGAGGAGCTCTGGAAACACCATATATTTT.

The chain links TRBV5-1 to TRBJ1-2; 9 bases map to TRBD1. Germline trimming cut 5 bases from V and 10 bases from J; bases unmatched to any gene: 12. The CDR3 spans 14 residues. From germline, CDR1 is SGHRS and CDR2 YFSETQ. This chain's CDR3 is CASSPSQDRGFYTF. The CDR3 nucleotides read TGCGCCAGCAGTCCCAGCCAGGACAGGGGATTCTACACCTTC.

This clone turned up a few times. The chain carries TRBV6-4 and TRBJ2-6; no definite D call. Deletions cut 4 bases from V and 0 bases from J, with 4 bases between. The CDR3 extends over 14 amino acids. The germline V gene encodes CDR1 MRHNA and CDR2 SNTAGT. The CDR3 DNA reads TGTGCCAGCAGTGCAGACTCTGGGGCCAACGTCCTGACTTTC. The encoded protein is CASSADSGANVLTF.

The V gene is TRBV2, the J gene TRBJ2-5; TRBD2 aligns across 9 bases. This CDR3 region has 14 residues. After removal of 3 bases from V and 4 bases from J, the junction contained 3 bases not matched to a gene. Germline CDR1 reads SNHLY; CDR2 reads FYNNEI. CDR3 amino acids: CASSEPAGGETQYF. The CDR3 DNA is TGTGCCAGCAGTGAGCCAGCGGGGGGAGAGACCCAGTACTTC.

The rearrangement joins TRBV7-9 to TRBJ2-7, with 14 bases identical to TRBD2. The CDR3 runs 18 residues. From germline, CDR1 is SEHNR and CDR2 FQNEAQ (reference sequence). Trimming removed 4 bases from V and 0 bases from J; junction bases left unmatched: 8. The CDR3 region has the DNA TGTGCCAGCAGCTCCGGACTAGCGGGGGGCCTAAGCTCCTACGAGCAGTACTTC. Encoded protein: CASSSGLAGGLSSYEQYF.

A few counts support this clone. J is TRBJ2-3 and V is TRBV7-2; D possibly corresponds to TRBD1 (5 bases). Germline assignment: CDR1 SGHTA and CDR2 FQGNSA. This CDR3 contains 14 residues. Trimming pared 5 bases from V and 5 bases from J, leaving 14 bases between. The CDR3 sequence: CASSPPNGQDTQYF. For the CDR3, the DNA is TGTGCCAGCAGCCCTCCAAATGGACAAGATACGCAGTATTTT.

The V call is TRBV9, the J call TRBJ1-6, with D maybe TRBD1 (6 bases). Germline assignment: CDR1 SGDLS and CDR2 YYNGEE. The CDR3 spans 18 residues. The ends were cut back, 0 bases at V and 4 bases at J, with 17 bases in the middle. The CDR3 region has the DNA TGTGCCAGCAGCGTAGATCCCAGGGGCATAGGGTATAATTCACCCCTCCACTTT. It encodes CASSVDPRGIGYNSPLHF.

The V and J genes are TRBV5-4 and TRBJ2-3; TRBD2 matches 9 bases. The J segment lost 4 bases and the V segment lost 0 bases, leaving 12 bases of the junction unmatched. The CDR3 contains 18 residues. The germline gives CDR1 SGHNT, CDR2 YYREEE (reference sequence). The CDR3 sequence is CASSLGGSSGGPPDTQYF. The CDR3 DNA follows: TGTGCCAGCAGCTTGGGGGGGAGTAGCGGGGGCCCCCCAGATACGCAGTATTTT.

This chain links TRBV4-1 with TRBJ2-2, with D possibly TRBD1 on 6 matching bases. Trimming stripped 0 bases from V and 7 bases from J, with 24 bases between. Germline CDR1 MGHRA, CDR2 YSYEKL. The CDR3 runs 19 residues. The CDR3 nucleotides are TGCGCCAGCAGCCAAGATGTCATAGGACAGATCAGGTTCGGCGGGGAGCTGTTTTTT. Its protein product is CASSQDVIGQIRFGGELFF.

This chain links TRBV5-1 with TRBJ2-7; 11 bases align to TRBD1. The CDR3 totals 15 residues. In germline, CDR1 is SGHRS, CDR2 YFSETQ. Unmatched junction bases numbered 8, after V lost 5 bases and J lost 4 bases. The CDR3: CASRPGQGAVYEQYF. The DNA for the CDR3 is TGCGCCAGCAGACCAGGACAGGGGGCCGTTTACGAGCAGTACTTC.

The CDR3 here is CASSQDRLQPQHF. The CDR3 coding sequence is TGCGCCAGCAGCCAAGATCGACTCCAGCCCCAGCATTTT. The genes are TRBV4-1 and TRBJ1-5; D is ambiguous. Germline V gene sequence: CDR1 MGHRA, CDR2 YSYEKL. V lost 0 bases and J 7 bases, leaving 7 bases between the germline ends. The length of the CDR3 is 13 residues.

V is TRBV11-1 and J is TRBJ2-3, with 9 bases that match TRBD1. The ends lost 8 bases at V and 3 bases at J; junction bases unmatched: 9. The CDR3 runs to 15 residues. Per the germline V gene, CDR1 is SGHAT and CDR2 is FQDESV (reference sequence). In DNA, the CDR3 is TGTGCCAGCCTCAGGACAGGGGATGGGACAGATACGCAGTATTTT. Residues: CASLRTGDGTDTQYF.

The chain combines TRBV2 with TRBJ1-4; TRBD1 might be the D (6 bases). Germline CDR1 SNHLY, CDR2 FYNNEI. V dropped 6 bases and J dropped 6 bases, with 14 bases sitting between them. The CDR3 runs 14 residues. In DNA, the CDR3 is TGTGCCAGCAGGTACAGGGTAAGAGATGAAAAACTGTTTTTT. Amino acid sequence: CASRYRVRDEKLFF.

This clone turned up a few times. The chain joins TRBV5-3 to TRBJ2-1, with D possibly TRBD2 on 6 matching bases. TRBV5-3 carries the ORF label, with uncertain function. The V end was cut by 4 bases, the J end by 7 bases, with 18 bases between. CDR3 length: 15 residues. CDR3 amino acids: CARSAPRDWTNEQFF. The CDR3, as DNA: TGTGCCAGAAGCGCCCCCAGGGACTGGACTAATGAGCAGTTCTTC.

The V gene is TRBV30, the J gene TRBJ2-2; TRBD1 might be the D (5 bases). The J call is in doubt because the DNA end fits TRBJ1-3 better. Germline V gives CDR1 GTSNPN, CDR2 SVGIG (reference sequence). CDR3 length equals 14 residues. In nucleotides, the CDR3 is TGTGCCTGGAGTGAAGTTCCAGGGTGGAACACCATATATTTT. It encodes CAWSEVPGWNTIYF.

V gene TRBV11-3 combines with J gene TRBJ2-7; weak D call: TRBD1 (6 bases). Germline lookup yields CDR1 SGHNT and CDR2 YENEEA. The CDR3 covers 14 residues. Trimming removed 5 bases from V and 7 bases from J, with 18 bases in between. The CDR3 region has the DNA TGTGCCAGCAGCCGTCGCTCGGGCAGGGGAGAGCAGTACTTC. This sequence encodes CASSRRSGRGEQYF.

The CDR3 coding sequence is TGTGCCAGCAGCTTGGGGGGGATGGGGGGTCGGACTGAAGCTTTCTTT. As protein: CASSLGGMGGRTEAFF. The rearrangement uses TRBV5-4 and TRBJ1-1, with D tentatively TRBD1 (5 bases). CDR3 length: 16 amino acids. Per germline, CDR1 SGHNT and CDR2 YYREEE (reference sequence). Trimming shortened V by 0 bases and J by 5 bases, and 17 bases separated the two germline ends.

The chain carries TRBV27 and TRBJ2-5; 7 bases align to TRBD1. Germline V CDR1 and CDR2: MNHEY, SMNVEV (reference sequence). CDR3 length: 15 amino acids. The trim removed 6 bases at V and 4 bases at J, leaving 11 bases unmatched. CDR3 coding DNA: TGTGCCAGCAGGAAAGGGGGCCTGCCACGAGAGACCCAGTACTTC. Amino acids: CASRKGGLPRETQYF.

CDR3 sequence: CASSDVQNEKLFF. The CDR3 DNA reads TGCGCCAGCAGTGACGTCCAGAATGAAAAACTGTTTTTT. This chain joins TRBV10-1 and TRBJ1-4; D gene ambiguous. The V end lost 3 bases, the J end lost 5 bases, and 7 bases lay between the germline ends. This CDR3 spans 13 amino acids. Per the germline V gene, CDR1 is WNHNN and CDR2 is SYGVQD (reference sequence).

This CDR3 reads CASSEGQPKNIQYF. CDR3 nucleotide sequence: TGTGCCAGCAGCGAGGGACAGCCCAAAAACATTCAGTACTTC. The J gene is TRBJ2-4, the V gene TRBV5-4; 7 nucleotides align to TRBD1. After removal of 4 bases from V and 2 bases from J, the junction contained 3 bases not matched to a gene. The CDR3 contains 14 residues. The germline V gene encodes CDR1 SGHNT and CDR2 YYREEE (reference sequence).

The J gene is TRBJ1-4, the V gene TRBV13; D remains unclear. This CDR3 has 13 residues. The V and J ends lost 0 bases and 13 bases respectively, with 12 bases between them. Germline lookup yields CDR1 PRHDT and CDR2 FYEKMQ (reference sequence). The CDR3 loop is CASSLGSSPRLFF. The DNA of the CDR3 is TGTGCCAGCAGCTTAGGGAGTTCGCCGAGACTGTTTTTT.

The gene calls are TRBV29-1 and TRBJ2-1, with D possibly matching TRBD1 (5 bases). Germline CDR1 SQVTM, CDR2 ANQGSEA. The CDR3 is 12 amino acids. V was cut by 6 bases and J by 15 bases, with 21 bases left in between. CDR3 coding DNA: TGCAGCGTGCAGGGTCAGGAAACGGAACGGTTCTTC. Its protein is CSVQGQETERFF.